Described below is a single T cell receptor beta chain sequence and its context. Its antigen is not identified. The entry originates in a study of cytomegalovirus exposure and HLA in healthy donors. The wider study: Drawn from HLA-typed donors, 83 million or so unique TCRs were held in an early data release.

The PCR ran on 60 Vbeta and 13 Jbeta primers. TCRdb's table, derived via immunoSEQ multiplex PCR, lists solely in-frame clones and lacks some. In the table there are roughly 140,000 clones, more than 75% of which are singletons. Study-level results: It emerged from a later analysis that several of the most significant clusters appeared to be linked to common viral pathogens. CMV serostatus was the sole immune exposure information available.

The ends were cut back, 5 bases at V and 1 base at J, with 9 bases in the middle. The CDR3 runs to 13 residues. From germline, CDR1 is SGHNT and CDR2 YENEEA. The sequenced sample consisted of PBMCs. The V gene is TRBV11-3, the J gene TRBJ2-7, with no clear D. The sequence derives from a man aged 18 to 35 in good health and CMV-seronegative. The CDR3 DNA sequence: TGTGCCAGCAGCCCGTTGCTATCCTACGAGCAGTACTTC. Residues: CASSPLLSYEQYF. The full variable domain, its missing parts supplied by reference TRBV11-3 and TRBJ2-7, is EAGVVQSPRYKIIEKKQPVAFWCNPISGHNTLYWYLQNLGQGPELLIRYENEEAVDDSQLPKDRFSAERLKGVDSTLKIQPAELGDSAVYLCASSPLLSYEQYFGPGTRLTVT.